This entry concerns a single T cell receptor (beta chain). Original processing methods: Reference gene primer amplification gave estimated nucleated cell counts. The table came from immunoSEQ multiplex PCR; TCRdb's copy has only in-frame clones and leaves some out. Clone size and the V and J calls come from that table; the DNA yielded D and trimming. The sample lists fewer than 250,000 clones; more than 75% were seen once. The sample belongs to a study of blood T cell repertoires in COVID-19. Study overall: COVID-19 samples, acute and convalescent, were from the United States, Italy and Spain. From T cells, B-cell-depleted T cells, or PBMCs came the material, which was cDNA or gDNA.

Germline-derived CDR1 and CDR2 are SGHTA and FQGNSA. CDR3 length equals 14 residues. V lost 5 bases to trimming and J lost 2 bases; unmatched junction nucleotides: 1. The rearrangement uses TRBV7-2 and TRBJ1-3; 9 nucleotides agree with TRBD1. What was sequenced was peripheral blood. The source is a man aged 40-49 years with acute or convalescent COVID-19. CDR3 nucleotide sequence: TGTGCCAGCAGCCGGACAGGGGCTGGAAACACCATATATTTT. Encoded protein: CASSRTGAGNTIYF. The full variable domain, in which reference TRBV7-2 and TRBJ1-3 provide the parts outside the CDR3, is GAGVSQSPSNKVTEKGKDVELRCDPISGHTALYWYRQSLGQGLEFLIYFQGNSAPDKSGLPSDRFSAERTGGSVSTLTIQRTQQEDSAVYLCASSRTGAGNTIYFGEGSWLTVV.